These 31 T cell receptor beta chains came from one sample sequenced in a study of cytomegalovirus exposure and HLA in healthy donors. Repertoires were generated with immunoSEQ multiplex PCR, while TCRdb's copy carries only in-frame clones and drops some. Of about 200,000 clones in the sample, around 84% were seen once. The sample comprised PBMCs. The receptors come from a woman between 25 and 40 years old in good health and CMV-seropositive.

V and J are TRBV2 and TRBJ1-1; 7 nucleotides line up with TRBD1. The germline V gene encodes CDR1 SNHLY and CDR2 FYNNEI. The CDR3 is 13 residues long. V was pared by 10 bases and J by 1 base, with 6 bases of the junction left unmatched. This chain's CDR3 is CAILRQGNTEAFF. The DNA of the CDR3 is TGTGCCATCCTCAGACAGGGGAACACTGAAGCTTTCTTT. Full variable domain (missing parts from reference TRBV2 and TRBJ1-1): EPEVTQTPSHQVTQMGQEVILRCVPISNHLYFYWYRQILGQKVEFLVSFYNNEISEKSEIFDDQFSVERPDGSNFTLKIRSTKLEDSAMYFCAILRQGNTEAFFGQGTRLTVV.

V usage is TRBV18 and J usage is TRBJ1-2; 10 bases map to TRBD1. In germline, CDR1 is KGHSH, CDR2 LQKENI. CDR3 length: 13 amino acids. V was pared by 3 bases and J by 7 bases, with 2 bases of the junction left unmatched. Here the CDR3 reads CASSPGTGAGYTF. For the CDR3, the DNA is TGTGCCAGCTCACCCGGGACAGGGGCTGGCTACACCTTC.

The chain combines TRBV28 with TRBJ1-1; TRBD1 agrees at 7 bases. The CDR3 is made up of 13 amino acids. Germline CDR1 reads MDHEN; CDR2 reads SYDVKM. Unmatched junction bases numbered 11, after V lost 5 bases and J lost 11 bases. The CDR3 protein is CASSPYRDRNAFF. CDR3 nucleotide sequence: TGTGCCAGCAGTCCTTACCGGGACAGAAACGCTTTCTTT. Complete variable domain (other parts from reference TRBV28 and TRBJ1-1): DVKVTQSSRYLVKRTGEKVFLECVQDMDHENMFWYRQDPGLGLRLIYFSYDVKMKEKGDIPEGYSVSREKKERFSLILESASTNQTSMYLCASSPYRDRNAFFGQGTRLTVV.

The genes are TRBV7-9 and TRBJ2-1, with 7 bases lining up with TRBD2. CDR3 length equals 14 residues. From germline, CDR1 is SEHNR and CDR2 FQNEAQ (reference sequence). The trim removed 1 base at V and 8 bases at J, leaving 5 bases unmatched. The chain's CDR3 is CASSLVAGEDEQFF. The CDR3, as DNA: TGTGCCAGCAGCTTAGTCGCGGGAGAGGATGAGCAGTTCTTC.

This chain uses TRBV2 with TRBJ2-3, with a weak D call TRBD1 (6 bases). V lost 4 bases and J 6 bases, leaving 11 bases between the germline ends. The CDR3 has 13 amino acids. Germline CDR1 SNHLY, CDR2 FYNNEI. This CDR3 reads CASSGDQGDTQYF. The DNA for the CDR3 is TGTGCCAGCAGTGGGGACCAGGGGGATACGCAGTATTTT.

A single count supports this clone. The genes are TRBV27 and TRBJ2-1, with no clear D. The CDR3 is made up of 16 amino acids. The ends were cut back, 1 base at V and 0 bases at J, with 10 bases in the middle. CDR1 MNHEY and CDR2 SMNVEV come from the germline V gene (reference sequence). The CDR3 DNA reads as TGTGCCAGCAGTTTATTGTTAACGAGCTCCTACAATGAGCAGTTCTTC. The encoded protein is CASSLLLTSSYNEQFF.

The DNA for the CDR3 is TGTGCCAGCAGTGAATGGACTAGCGGGAGCACAGATACGCAGTATTTT. It encodes CASSEWTSGSTDTQYF. This chain links TRBV25-1 with TRBJ2-3; 11 nucleotides match TRBD2. This CDR3 comprises 16 residues. CDR1 is MGHDK, CDR2 SYGVNS, per germline. V trimming: 1 base; J trimming: 0 bases; junction bases outside the gene matches: 0. Full variable domain (remainder filled in from reference TRBV25-1 and TRBJ2-3): EADIYQTPRYLVIGTGKKITLECSQTMGHDKMYWYQQDPGMELHLIHYSYGVNSTEKGDLSSESTVSRIRTEHFPLTLESARPSHTSQYLCASSEWTSGSTDTQYFGPGTRLTVL.

V and J are TRBV9 and TRBJ2-2, with 9 nucleotides matching TRBD2. With 0 bases clipped from V and 4 bases from J, the junction kept 1 base outside the gene matches. The CDR3 sequence is 15 residues long. Looked up from germline, CDR1 is SGDLS and CDR2 is YYNGEE. This CDR3 reads CASSVGREGTGELFF. CDR3 DNA: TGTGCCAGCAGCGTAGGGCGGGAGGGCACCGGGGAGCTGTTTTTT. Filled out from reference TRBV9 and TRBJ2-2, the complete variable domain reads DSGVTQTPKHLITATGQRVTLRCSPRSGDLSVYWYQQSLDQGLQFLIQYYNGEERAKGNILERFSAQQFPDLHSELNLSSLELGDSALYFCASSVGREGTGELFFGEGSRLTVL.

The V call is TRBV29-1, the J call TRBJ2-5; D gene unclear. The germline CDR1 and CDR2 sequences are SQVTM and ANQGSEA. The CDR3 covers 13 residues. Trimming removed 3 bases at V and 0 bases at J, with 8 bases between. The CDR3 here is CSVDGSYQETQYF. The CDR3 DNA sequence: TGCAGCGTTGATGGCAGTTACCAAGAGACCCAGTACTTC. The full variable domain, in which reference TRBV29-1 and TRBJ2-5 provide the parts outside the CDR3, is SAVISQKPSRDICQRGTSLTIQCQVDSQVTMMFWYRQQPGQSLTLIATANQGSEATYESGFVIDKFPISRPNLTFSTLTVSNMSPEDSSIYLCSVDGSYQETQYFGPGTRLLVL.

The chain links TRBV28 to TRBJ2-1; D unclear. Trimming removed 7 bases at V and 2 bases at J, with 12 bases between. This CDR3 spans 14 amino acids. Germline-derived CDR1 and CDR2 are MDHEN and SYDVKM. In DNA, the CDR3 is TGTGCCAGCACCTCTTCGTATACCTACAATGAGCAGTTCTTC. Translation: CASTSSYTYNEQFF.

The chain is built from TRBV4-1 and TRBJ1-1; 7 bases are a match to TRBD1. The trim removed 4 bases at V and 0 bases at J, leaving 2 bases unmatched. Germline values: CDR1 MGHRA, CDR2 YSYEKL. The CDR3 is 14 amino acids. The CDR3 here is CASSPGGMNTEAFF. The CDR3 DNA reads TGCGCCAGCAGCCCAGGGGGTATGAACACTGAAGCTTTCTTT.

The CDR3 coding sequence is TGTGCCAGCAGCGCTTCCGGGACAGGGGTGAACACTGAAGCTTTCTTT. This encodes CASSASGTGVNTEAFF. This chain connects TRBV9 to TRBJ1-1; 10 bases line up with TRBD1. The J segment lost 0 bases and the V segment lost 3 bases, leaving 5 bases of the junction unmatched. The CDR3 has 16 amino acids. Germline CDR1 reads SGDLS; CDR2 reads YYNGEE.

The chain carries TRBV28 and TRBJ1-3; TRBD1 might be the D (5 bases). This CDR3 spans 11 amino acids. Trimming removed 7 bases from V and 4 bases from J, with 5 bases in between. Germline CDR1 reads MDHEN; CDR2 reads SYDVKM. The CDR3 sequence is CASNRGNTIYF. CDR3 bases: TGTGCCAGCAACAGGGGAAACACCATATATTTT.

The genes are TRBV7-9 and TRBJ2-4, with a tentative D call TRBD2 (5 bases). V was shortened by 3 bases and J by 6 bases, with 12 bases between the two germline ends. The CDR3 runs to 14 residues. Looked up from germline, CDR1 is SEHNR and CDR2 is FQNEAQ (reference sequence). CDR3 amino acids: CASSFRDDRNIQYF. Written as DNA, the CDR3 is TGTGCCAGCAGCTTTCGGGATGACCGAAACATTCAGTACTTC. The whole variable domain, remainder taken from reference TRBV7-9 and TRBJ2-4, is DTGVSQNPRHKITKRGQNVTFRCDPISEHNRLYWYRQTLGQGPEFLTYFQNEAQLEKSRLLSDRFSAERPKGSFSTLEIQRTEQGDSAMYLCASSFRDDRNIQYFGAGTRLSVL.

V is TRBV7-8 and J is TRBJ1-3; 10 positions match TRBD1. The junction had 4 bases not matched to a gene; V was cut back by 5 bases and J by 3 bases. The CDR3 has 15 residues. Looked up from germline, CDR1 is SGHVS and CDR2 is FQNEAQ. CDR3 coding DNA: TGTGCCAGCAGCAGGACAGGGGGAGGTGGAAACACCATATATTTT. Translated: CASSRTGGGGNTIYF.

The J gene is TRBJ2-3, the V gene TRBV19; 7 positions match TRBD2. V lost 9 bases and J lost 2; bases outside the gene matches: 8. This CDR3 spans 14 amino acids. The germline V gene has CDR1 LNHDA and CDR2 SQIVND (reference sequence). The CDR3 loop is CASTSGTYTDTQYF. CDR3 nucleotides: TGTGCCAGCACAAGCGGGACTTACACAGATACGCAGTATTTT.

To note about this clone: A junction end diverges from the germline sequence, so it may reflect a read error. This chain connects TRBV10-3 to TRBJ1-5, with D perhaps matching TRBD1 (6 bases). Germline V CDR1 and CDR2: ENHRY, SYGVKD. The CDR3 has 14 residues. The CDR3 is CATSPPGANQPQHF. The CDR3 DNA sequence: TGTGCCACCAGTCCCCCAGGGGCAAATCAGCCCCAGCATTTT.

This clone was detected only a few times. The chain uses TRBV11-2 and TRBJ2-2; D unclear. Trimming shortened V by 3 bases and J by 4 bases, and 9 bases separated the two germline ends. CDR1 is SGHAT, CDR2 FQNNGV, per germline. This CDR3 is 14 amino acids long. The CDR3 DNA reads as TGTGCCAGCAGCTTTGGTAGGAGCACCGGGGAGCTGTTTTTT. Translation: CASSFGRSTGELFF.

This rearrangement joins TRBV5-1 to TRBJ2-1, with a possible D match to TRBD2 (5 bases). Per germline, CDR1 SGHRS and CDR2 YFSETQ. The V end lost 4 bases, the J end lost 8 bases, and 10 bases lay between the germline ends. This CDR3 has 12 residues. DNA for the CDR3: TGCGCCAGCAGCCCGGGAACGGATGAGCAGTTCTTC. Translated, it gives CASSPGTDEQFF.

The genes are TRBV29-1 and TRBJ1-2; D perhaps matches TRBD1 (5 bases). Germline CDR1 is SQVTM and CDR2 is ANQGSEA. V lost 3 bases and J lost 7, with 12 bases in between. This CDR3 has 12 residues. CDR3 sequence: CSVEEGHSGYTF. The DNA for the CDR3 is TGCAGCGTTGAGGAGGGGCATAGTGGCTACACCTTC. The entire variable domain, with the rest obtained from reference TRBV29-1 and TRBJ1-2, is as follows: SAVISQKPSRDICQRGTSLTIQCQVDSQVTMMFWYRQQPGQSLTLIATANQGSEATYESGFVIDKFPISRPNLTFSTLTVSNMSPEDSSIYLCSVEEGHSGYTFGSGTRLTVV.

This chain links TRBV2 with TRBJ2-2; tentative D call: TRBD2 (6 bases). This CDR3 has 11 amino acids. From germline, CDR1 is SNHLY and CDR2 FYNNEI. V was clipped by 8 bases and J by 5 bases, with 6 bases between them. CDR3 nucleotide sequence: TGTGCCAGCCGGGAGACCGGGGAGCTGTTTTTT. Amino acid sequence: CASRETGELFF.

The chain uses TRBV27 and TRBJ1-2, with 7 bases aligning to TRBD1. Looked up from germline, CDR1 is MNHEY and CDR2 is SMNVEV (reference sequence). The CDR3 loop spans 16 amino acids. V gave up 4 bases and J gave up 3 bases; unmatched junction bases: 11. The CDR3 DNA is TGTGCCAGCAGTTCGGGACAGCCCTTAGAGTACTATGGCTACACCTTC. Protein product: CASSSGQPLEYYGYTF.

V and J are TRBV14 and TRBJ2-3, with D possibly matching TRBD2 (5 bases). V was shortened by 0 bases and J by 2 bases, with 18 bases between the two germline ends. The CDR3 runs 18 residues. The germline V gene has CDR1 SGHDN and CDR2 FVKESK. The chain's CDR3 is CASSQDRGFIWDTDTQYF. DNA for the CDR3: TGTGCCAGCAGCCAAGATCGCGGGTTCATCTGGGACACAGATACGCAGTATTTT.

The rearrangement joins TRBV6-1 to TRBJ2-1, with D unresolved. The germline gives CDR1 MNHNS, CDR2 SASEGT. The CDR3 is 17 residues long. Trimming took 3 bases from V and 1 from J, leaving 16 bases between them. In DNA form, the CDR3 reads TGTGCCAGCAGTGAGTATGACTCTCAAAGGTCCTACAATGAGCAGTTCTTC. Residues: CASSEYDSQRSYNEQFF.

The V gene is TRBV15, the J gene TRBJ2-7, with 9 bases matching TRBD1. CDR1 LNHNV and CDR2 YYDKDF come from the germline V gene (reference sequence). V trimming: 0 bases; J trimming: 3 bases; junction bases outside the gene matches: 0. The CDR3 runs to 14 residues. CDR3 DNA sequence: TGTGCCACCAGCAGAGAGGGACAGGGCTACGAGCAGTACTTC. Translating gives CATSREGQGYEQYF.

The genes are TRBV11-2 and TRBJ1-1; D is unclear. The germline CDR1 and CDR2 sequences are SGHAT and FQNNGV. Trimming removed 2 bases from V and 0 bases from J, with 7 bases in between. This CDR3 region has 14 residues. Here the CDR3 DNA reads TGTGCCAGCAGCTTATCAGATTTGAACACTGAAGCTTTCTTT. This gives the protein CASSLSDLNTEAFF.

This clone was seen repeatedly, ten times or more. J is TRBJ2-1 and V is TRBV2, with 8 bases lining up with TRBD1. V lost 7 bases to trimming and J lost 4 bases; unmatched junction nucleotides: 3. The V gene's germline CDR1 is SNHLY and CDR2 FYNNEI. The CDR3 length is 13 residues. The CDR3 nucleotides are TGTGCCAGCATGCAGGGGGCTTACAATGAGCAGTTCTTC. It is translated as CASMQGAYNEQFF.

The chain employs TRBV25-1 and TRBJ2-7; D perhaps matches TRBD2 (5 bases). The ends were cut back, 2 bases at V and 4 bases at J, with 9 bases in the middle. The CDR3 has 13 amino acids. CDR1 and CDR2 from the germline V gene are MGHDK and SYGVNS. CDR3 DNA: TGTGCCAGCAGTGAAGGAGGAGGATACGAGCAGTACTTC. The encoded protein is CASSEGGGYEQYF.

The J gene is TRBJ1-1, the V gene TRBV6-5; D remains unclear. The V gene lost 6 bases and the J gene lost 6 bases, with 14 bases spanning the gap. Germline loops: CDR1 MNHEY, CDR2 SVGAGI. The length of the CDR3 is 13 residues. CDR3 sequence (DNA): TGTGCCAGCAGATTTCTACCGGAGGCTGAAGCTTTCTTT. Amino acids: CASRFLPEAEAFF.

V and J are TRBV5-1 and TRBJ2-7; 8 positions match TRBD1. The trim removed 0 bases at V and 3 bases at J, leaving 5 bases unmatched. The CDR3 covers 15 residues. CDR1 is SGHRS and CDR2 is YFSETQ in the germline V gene. The CDR3 bases are TGCGCCAGCAGCTTGGTTTCAGGGGGCTACTACGAGCAGTACTTC. Amino acid sequence: CASSLVSGGYYEQYF.

The chain uses TRBV9 and TRBJ2-5, with 10 bases identical to TRBD2. The germline gives CDR1 SGDLS, CDR2 YYNGEE. The junction had 11 bases not matched to a gene; V was cut back by 4 bases and J by 5 bases. This CDR3 region has 16 residues. The CDR3 nucleotides are TGTGCCAGCAGCTCTCAGGAGGGACTAGCGAGGGAGACCCAGTACTTC. It codes for CASSSQEGLARETQYF. Full variable domain (outside the CDR3, taken from reference TRBV9 and TRBJ2-5): DSGVTQTPKHLITATGQRVTLRCSPRSGDLSVYWYQQSLDQGLQFLIQYYNGEERAKGNILERFSAQQFPDLHSELNLSSLELGDSALYFCASSSQEGLARETQYFGPGTRLLVL.